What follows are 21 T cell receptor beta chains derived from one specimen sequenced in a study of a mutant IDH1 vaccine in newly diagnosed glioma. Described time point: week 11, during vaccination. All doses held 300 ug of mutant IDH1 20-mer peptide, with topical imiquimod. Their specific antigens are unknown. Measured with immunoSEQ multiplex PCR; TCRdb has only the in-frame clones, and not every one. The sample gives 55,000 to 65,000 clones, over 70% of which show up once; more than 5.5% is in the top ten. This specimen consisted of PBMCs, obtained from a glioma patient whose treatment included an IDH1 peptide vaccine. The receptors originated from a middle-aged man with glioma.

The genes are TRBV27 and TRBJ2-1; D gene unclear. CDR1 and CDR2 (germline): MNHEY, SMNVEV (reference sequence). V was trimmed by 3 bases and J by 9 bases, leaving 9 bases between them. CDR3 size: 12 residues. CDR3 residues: CASSLIGGEQFF. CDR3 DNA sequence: TGTGCCAGCAGTTTGATTGGCGGTGAGCAGTTCTTC.

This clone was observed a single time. DNA of the CDR3: TGCGCCAGCAGCTTGGCCGACCTCGCCGGGGGGAACACTGAAGCTTTCTTT. It encodes CASSLADLAGGNTEAFF. This chain uses TRBV5-1 with TRBJ1-1; TRBD1 is a possible D gene (5 bases). V was shortened by 0 bases and J by 1 base, with 16 bases between the two germline ends. Per the germline V gene, CDR1 is SGHRS and CDR2 is YFSETQ. The CDR3 totals 17 residues.

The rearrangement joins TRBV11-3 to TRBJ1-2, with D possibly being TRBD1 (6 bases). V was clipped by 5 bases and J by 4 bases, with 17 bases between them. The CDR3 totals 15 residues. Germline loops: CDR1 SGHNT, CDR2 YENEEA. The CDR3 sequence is CASSPGGGGSYGYTF. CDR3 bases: TGTGCCAGCAGCCCGGGAGGGGGAGGAAGCTATGGCTACACCTTC.

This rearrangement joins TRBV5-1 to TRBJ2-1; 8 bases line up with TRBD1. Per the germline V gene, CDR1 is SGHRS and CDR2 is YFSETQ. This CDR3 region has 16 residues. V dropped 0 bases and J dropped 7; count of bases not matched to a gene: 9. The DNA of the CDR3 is TGCGCCAGCAGCTTGGCAGGGGGCCGATATTGGAATGAGCAGTTCTTC. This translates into CASSLAGGRYWNEQFF.

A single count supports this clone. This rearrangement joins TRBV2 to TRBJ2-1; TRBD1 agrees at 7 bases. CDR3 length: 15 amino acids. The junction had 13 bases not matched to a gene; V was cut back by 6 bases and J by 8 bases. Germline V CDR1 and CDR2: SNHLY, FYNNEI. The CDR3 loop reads CASRRQGRPDDEQFF. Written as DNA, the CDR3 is TGTGCCAGCAGACGACAGGGAAGACCCGACGATGAGCAGTTCTTC.

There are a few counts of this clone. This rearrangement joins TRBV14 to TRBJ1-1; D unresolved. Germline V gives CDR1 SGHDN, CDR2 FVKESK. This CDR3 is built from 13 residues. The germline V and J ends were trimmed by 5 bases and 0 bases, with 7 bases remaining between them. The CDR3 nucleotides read TGTGCCAGCAGCTCCCTGATGAACACTGAAGCTTTCTTT. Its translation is CASSSLMNTEAFF.

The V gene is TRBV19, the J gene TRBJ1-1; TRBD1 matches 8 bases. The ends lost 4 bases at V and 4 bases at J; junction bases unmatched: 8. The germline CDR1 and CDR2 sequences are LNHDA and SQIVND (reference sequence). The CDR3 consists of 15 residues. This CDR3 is CASSRPGQAGTEAFF. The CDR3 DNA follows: TGTGCCAGTAGTAGACCGGGACAGGCGGGCACTGAAGCTTTCTTT.

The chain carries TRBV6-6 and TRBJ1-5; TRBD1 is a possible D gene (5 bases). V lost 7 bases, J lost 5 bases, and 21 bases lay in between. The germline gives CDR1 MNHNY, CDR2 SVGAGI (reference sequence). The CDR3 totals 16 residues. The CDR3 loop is CASTQKVRRVDQPQHF. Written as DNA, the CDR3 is TGTGCCAGCACCCAAAAAGTCCGCAGGGTGGATCAGCCCCAGCATTTT.

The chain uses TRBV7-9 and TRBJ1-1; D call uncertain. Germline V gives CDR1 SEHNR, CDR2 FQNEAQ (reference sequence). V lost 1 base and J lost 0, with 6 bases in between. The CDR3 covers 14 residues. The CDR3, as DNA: TGTGCCAGCAGCTTAGGGTCTGTGAACACTGAAGCTTTCTTT. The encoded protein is CASSLGSVNTEAFF.

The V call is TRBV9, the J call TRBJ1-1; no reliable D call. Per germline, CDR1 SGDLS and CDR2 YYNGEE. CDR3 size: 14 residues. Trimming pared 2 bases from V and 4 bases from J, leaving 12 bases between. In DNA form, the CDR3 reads TGTGCCAGCAGCGTGTCAGGCGGGAGCACTGAAGCTTTCTTT. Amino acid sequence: CASSVSGGSTEAFF.

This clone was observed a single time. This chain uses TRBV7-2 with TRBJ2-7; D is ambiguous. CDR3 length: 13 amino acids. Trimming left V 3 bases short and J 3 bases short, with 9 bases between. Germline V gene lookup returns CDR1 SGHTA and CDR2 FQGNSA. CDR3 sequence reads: CASSFGNFYEQYF. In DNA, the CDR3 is TGTGCCAGCAGCTTTGGGAATTTCTACGAGCAGTACTTC. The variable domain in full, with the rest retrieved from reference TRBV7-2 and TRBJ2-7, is GAGVSQSPSNKVTEKGKDVELRCDPISGHTALYWYRQSLGQGLEFLIYFQGNSAPDKSGLPSDRFSAERTGGSVSTLTIQRTQQEDSAVYLCASSFGNFYEQYFGPGTRLTVT.

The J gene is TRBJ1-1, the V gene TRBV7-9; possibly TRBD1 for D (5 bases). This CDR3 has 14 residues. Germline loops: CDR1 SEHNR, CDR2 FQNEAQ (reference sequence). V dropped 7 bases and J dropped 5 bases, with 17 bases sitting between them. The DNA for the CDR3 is TGTGCCAGCACCCCCCAGGAGGGGCGAACTGAAGCTTTCTTT. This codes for CASTPQEGRTEAFF.

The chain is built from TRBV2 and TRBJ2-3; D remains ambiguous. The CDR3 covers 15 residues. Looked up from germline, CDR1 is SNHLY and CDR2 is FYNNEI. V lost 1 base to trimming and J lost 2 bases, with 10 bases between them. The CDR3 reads CASSEDTAYTDTQYF. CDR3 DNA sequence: TGTGCCAGCAGTGAAGATACGGCCTACACAGATACGCAGTATTTT.

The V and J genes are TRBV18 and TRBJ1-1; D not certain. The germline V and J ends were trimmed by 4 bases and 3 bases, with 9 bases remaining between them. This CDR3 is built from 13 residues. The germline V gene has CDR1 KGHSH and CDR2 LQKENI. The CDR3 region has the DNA TGTGCCAGCTCACGTCGCCCCGACACTGAAGCTTTCTTT. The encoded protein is CASSRRPDTEAFF.

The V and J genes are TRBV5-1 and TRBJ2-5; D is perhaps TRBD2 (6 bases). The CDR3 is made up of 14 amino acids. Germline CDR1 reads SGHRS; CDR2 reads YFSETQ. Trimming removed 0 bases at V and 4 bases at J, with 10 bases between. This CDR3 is CASSLVRGGETQYF. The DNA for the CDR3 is TGCGCCAGCAGCTTGGTACGGGGAGGAGAGACCCAGTACTTC.

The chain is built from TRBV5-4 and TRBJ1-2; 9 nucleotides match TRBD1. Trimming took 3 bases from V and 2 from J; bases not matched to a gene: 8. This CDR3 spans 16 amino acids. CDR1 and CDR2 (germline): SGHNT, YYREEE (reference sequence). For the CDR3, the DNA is TGTGCCAGCAGCTCAACAAGACAGGGGGGGAACTATGGCTACACCTTC. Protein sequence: CASSSTRQGGNYGYTF. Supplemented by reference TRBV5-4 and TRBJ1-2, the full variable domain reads ETGVTQSPTHLIKTRGQQVTLRCSSQSGHNTVSWYQQALGQGPQFIFQYYREEENGRGNFPPRFSGLQFPNYSSELNVNALELDDSALYLCASSSTRQGGNYGYTFGSGTRLTVV.

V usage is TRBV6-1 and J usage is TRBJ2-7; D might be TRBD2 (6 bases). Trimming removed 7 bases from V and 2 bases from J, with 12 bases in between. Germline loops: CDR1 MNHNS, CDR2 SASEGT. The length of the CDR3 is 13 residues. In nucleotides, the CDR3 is TGTGCCAGCACGATAGCGGAGACCTACGAGCAGTACTTC. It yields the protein CASTIAETYEQYF.

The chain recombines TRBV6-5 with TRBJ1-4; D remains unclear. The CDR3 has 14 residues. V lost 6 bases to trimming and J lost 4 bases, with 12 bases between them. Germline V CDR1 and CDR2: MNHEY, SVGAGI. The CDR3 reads CASSPRQVNEKLFF. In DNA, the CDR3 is TGTGCCAGCAGCCCTCGCCAAGTTAATGAAAAACTGTTTTTT.

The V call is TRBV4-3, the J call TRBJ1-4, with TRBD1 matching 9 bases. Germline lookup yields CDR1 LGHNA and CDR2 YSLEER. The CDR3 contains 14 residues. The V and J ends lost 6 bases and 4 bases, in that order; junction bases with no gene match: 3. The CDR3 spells CASSQDRGNEKLFF. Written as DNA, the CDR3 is TGCGCCAGCAGTCAGGACAGGGGTAATGAAAAACTGTTTTTT.

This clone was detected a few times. The CDR3 is CASRGGSNQPQHF. The CDR3, as DNA: TGTGCCAGCCGGGGAGGGAGCAATCAGCCCCAGCATTTT. The chain employs TRBV6-5 and TRBJ1-5; D gene uncertain. The CDR3 sequence is 13 residues long. Germline lookup yields CDR1 MNHEY and CDR2 SVGAGI. Trimming shortened V by 8 bases and J by 1 base, and 9 bases separated the two germline ends.

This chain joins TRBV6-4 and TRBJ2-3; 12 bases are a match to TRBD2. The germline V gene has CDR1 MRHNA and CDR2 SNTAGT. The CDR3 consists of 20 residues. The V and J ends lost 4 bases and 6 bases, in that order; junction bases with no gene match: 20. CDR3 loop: CASSVVGQGRPSGRADTQYF. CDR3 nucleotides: TGTGCCAGCAGTGTGGTCGGACAGGGGAGGCCTAGCGGGAGGGCCGATACGCAGTATTTT.